This is a list of T cell receptor beta chains from one sample in a study of technical replicates of blood from several donors. Profiling relied on immunoSEQ multiplex PCR, and the TCRdb table lists in-frame clones only, not all of them. This table holds about 73,000 clones, more than 85% found once. The source material was PBMCs. Receptor source: a human donor in good health. Some clones in this sample may be carry-over from other donors' samples. Each CDR3 is given with its conserved first and last residue. The D gene is left open where the match is weak. Not every row has a clone size; where given, it reads once, few, many or a size class.

v_call: TRBV6-5; j_call: TRBJ1-5; d_call: -; clone_size: -; cdr3_nt: TGTGCCAGCAGTCCGACGGAGTATAGCAATCAGCCCCAGCATTTT; cdr3_aa: CASSPTEYSNQPQHF
v_call: TRBV6-5; j_call: TRBJ1-1; d_call: -; clone_size: -; cdr3_nt: TGTGCCAGCAGTATACAGGAGAACACTGAAGCTTTCTTT; cdr3_aa: CASSIQENTEAFF
v_call: TRBV7-9; j_call: TRBJ2-1; d_call: -; clone_size: once; cdr3_nt: TGTGCCAGCAGCTTAGCGAGGAGCTACGAGCAGTTCTTC; cdr3_aa: CASSLARSYEQFF
v_call: TRBV6-1; j_call: TRBJ2-3; d_call: -; clone_size: -; cdr3_nt: TGTGCCAGCAGTGGGGGGCTTGTGATAATCTCGGATACGCAGTATTTT; cdr3_aa: CASSGGLVIISDTQYF
v_call: TRBV7-8; j_call: TRBJ2-4; d_call: TRBD2; clone_size: -; cdr3_nt: TGTGCCAGCAGCTTACCAGCGGGAGGTGCCAAAAACATTCAGTACTTC; cdr3_aa: CASSLPAGGAKNIQYF
v_call: TRBV28; j_call: TRBJ2-6; d_call: -; clone_size: -; cdr3_nt: TGTGCCAGCAGTTCCATCGGGGGAATCGGTACTGGGGCCAACGTCCTGACTTTC; cdr3_aa: CASSSIGGIGTGANVLTF
v_call: TRBV7-6; j_call: TRBJ2-7; d_call: TRBD1; clone_size: -; cdr3_nt: TGTGCCAGCAGCTTAGGACAGGGTATTTCCTACGAGCAGTACTTC; cdr3_aa: CASSLGQGISYEQYF
v_call: TRBV5-8; j_call: TRBJ2-1; d_call: -; clone_size: -; cdr3_nt: TGTGCCAGCAGCCGAGAGGGGGACCTCAATGAGCAGTTCTTC; cdr3_aa: CASSREGDLNEQFF
v_call: TRBV6-1; j_call: TRBJ2-1; d_call: TRBD2; clone_size: -; cdr3_nt: TGTGCCAGCACCTTGGGGCGGGAGGGTTATGAGCAGTTCTTC; cdr3_aa: CASTLGREGYEQFF
v_call: TRBV5-1; j_call: TRBJ1-3; d_call: TRBD1; clone_size: -; cdr3_nt: TGCGCCAGCAGCTTAAAGGGACAGGAGTCTGGAAACACCATATATTTT; cdr3_aa: CASSLKGQESGNTIYF
v_call: TRBV13; j_call: TRBJ2-7; d_call: TRBD2; clone_size: -; cdr3_nt: TGTGCCAGCAGCTTAGAGGGGACTAGCGGATACGAGCAGTACTTC; cdr3_aa: CASSLEGTSGYEQYF
v_call: TRBV11-2; j_call: TRBJ1-3; d_call: -; clone_size: once; cdr3_nt: TGTGCCAGCAGCTTGTCAGGGTTCGGAAACACCATATATTTT; cdr3_aa: CASSLSGFGNTIYF
v_call: TRBV7-2; j_call: TRBJ2-7; d_call: TRBD1; clone_size: -; cdr3_nt: TGTGCCAGCAGCTTAGGACAGGGGGGCTACGAGCAGTACTTC; cdr3_aa: CASSLGQGGYEQYF
v_call: TRBV18; j_call: TRBJ2-7; d_call: -; clone_size: -; cdr3_nt: TGTGCCAGCTCACCCCTGGGGAGATCAAGCTCCTACGAGCAGTACTTC; cdr3_aa: CASSPLGRSSSYEQYF
v_call: TRBV5-4; j_call: TRBJ2-7; d_call: TRBD1; clone_size: -; cdr3_nt: TGTGCCAGCAGCGTCACCGGGACAGGGCACCACGAGCAGTACTTC; cdr3_aa: CASSVTGTGHHEQYF
v_call: TRBV7-9; j_call: TRBJ2-3; d_call: -; clone_size: -; cdr3_nt: TGTGCCAGCAGCTGGACTCTCACAGATACGCAGTATTTT; cdr3_aa: CASSWTLTDTQYF
v_call: TRBV7-2; j_call: TRBJ1-6; d_call: TRBD1; clone_size: -; cdr3_nt: TGTGCCAGCAGCTTGAGGGGGCAAAATTCACCCCTCCACTTT; cdr3_aa: CASSLRGQNSPLHF
v_call: TRBV7-2; j_call: TRBJ2-3; d_call: TRBD2; clone_size: -; cdr3_nt: TGTGCCAGCAGCCAGGGACTAGCGTCAGATACGCAGTATTTT; cdr3_aa: CASSQGLASDTQYF
v_call: TRBV7-3; j_call: TRBJ2-1; d_call: TRBD2; clone_size: -; cdr3_nt: TGTGCCAGCAGCTCGGGACTAGCGGGGGGTAATGAGCAGTTCTTC; cdr3_aa: CASSSGLAGGNEQFF
v_call: TRBV7-3; j_call: TRBJ1-2; d_call: -; clone_size: -; cdr3_nt: TGTGCCAGCAGCTGGAGGGGATCTGGCGGCTACACCTTC; cdr3_aa: CASSWRGSGGYTF
v_call: TRBV25-1; j_call: TRBJ1-3; d_call: -; clone_size: -; cdr3_nt: TGTGCCAGCAGTGAATTCAGGGGCGCGACTGGAAACACCATATATTTT; cdr3_aa: CASSEFRGATGNTIYF
v_call: TRBV10-1; j_call: TRBJ1-1; d_call: TRBD1; clone_size: -; cdr3_nt: TGCGCCAGCATGGGGGGGGACAGGGGCGAAACTGAAGCTTTCTTT; cdr3_aa: CASMGGDRGETEAFF
v_call: TRBV15; j_call: TRBJ1-3; d_call: TRBD1; clone_size: -; cdr3_nt: TGTGCCACCAGCACTCGGACAGGCTCTGGAAACACCATATATTTT; cdr3_aa: CATSTRTGSGNTIYF
v_call: TRBV4-3; j_call: TRBJ2-7; d_call: TRBD2; clone_size: -; cdr3_nt: TGCGCCAGCAGCCAAGACGCTAGCGGGAATGCCTACGAGCAGTACTTC; cdr3_aa: CASSQDASGNAYEQYF
v_call: TRBV19; j_call: TRBJ1-4; d_call: TRBD1; clone_size: -; cdr3_nt: TGTGCCAGTAGTTCGCTCGACAGGGCCCGGAATGAAAAACTGTTTTTT; cdr3_aa: CASSSLDRARNEKLFF
v_call: TRBV30; j_call: TRBJ2-1; d_call: -; clone_size: -; cdr3_nt: TGTGCCTGGAGTCCGACCCCAGCAGGTGAGCAGTTCTTC; cdr3_aa: CAWSPTPAGEQFF
v_call: TRBV7-9; j_call: TRBJ2-2; d_call: TRBD2; clone_size: -; cdr3_nt: TGTGCCAGCAGCGCCCAGCGGGGGGGCAACACCGGGGAGCTGTTTTTT; cdr3_aa: CASSAQRGGNTGELFF